Below, 3 T cell receptor beta chains from the same sample are listed, as sequenced in a study of T cells in Graves' hyperthyroidism and ophthalmopathy. Using RNA transcripts as the source, TCR beta CDR3 regions were amplified. TCR CDR3 underwent first-round RT-PCR with the HTBI primer set. TCRdb fed the multiplex PCR reads into MiXCR, producing one record per CDR3 protein. The profile shows about 600,000 distinct CDR3 sequences, roughly 15% of them singletons. The specimen was blood. These receptor sequences come from a woman between 40 and 55 years old with Graves' ophthalmopathy.

This clonotype was found many times. The chain couples TRBV2 to TRBJ1-6; no definite D call. The V gene's germline CDR1 is SNHLY and CDR2 FYNNEI. V dropped 0 bases and J dropped 8 bases, with 11 bases sitting between them. The CDR3 runs 15 residues. The DNA of the CDR3 is TGTGCCAGCAGTGAAGCGGAGGGAAACTATTCACCCCTCCACTTT. Translating gives CASSEAEGNYSPLHF.

This clonotype was observed once. The chain has TRBV5-1 and TRBJ2-3, with D hard to call. The CDR3 runs 15 residues. Germline lookup yields CDR1 SGHRS and CDR2 YFSETQ. Trimming pared 2 bases from V and 1 base from J, leaving 11 bases between. The CDR3 nucleotides read TGCGCCAGCAGCTTATTGTCTAGGGGCACAGATACGCAGTATTTT. Its protein is CASSLLSRGTDTQYF.

The rearrangement uses TRBV12-3 or TRBV12-4 and TRBJ2-3; D may be TRBD2 (6 bases). The CDR3 runs 15 residues. Trimming left V 0 bases short and J 6 bases short, with 13 bases between. The CDR3 sequence: CASSLAARAGDTQYF. In DNA form, the CDR3 reads TGTGCCAGCAGTTTAGCGGCCCGCGCGGGGGATACGCAGTATTTT.